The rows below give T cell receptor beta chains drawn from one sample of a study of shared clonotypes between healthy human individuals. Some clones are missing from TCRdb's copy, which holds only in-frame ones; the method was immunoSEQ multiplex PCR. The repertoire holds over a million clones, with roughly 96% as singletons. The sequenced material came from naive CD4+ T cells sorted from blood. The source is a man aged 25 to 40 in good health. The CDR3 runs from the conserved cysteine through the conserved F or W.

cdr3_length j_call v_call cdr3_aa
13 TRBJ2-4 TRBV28 CASSPPPGNIQYF
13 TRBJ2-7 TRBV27 CASRAVSSYEQYF
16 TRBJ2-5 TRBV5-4 CASSNRDRGRAETQYF
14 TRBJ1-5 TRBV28 CASSSYRGDQPQHF
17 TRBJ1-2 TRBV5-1 CASSLEPSGGSSYGYTF
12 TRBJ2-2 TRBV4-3 CASSLETGELFF
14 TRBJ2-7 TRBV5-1 CASSLGTGGYEQYF
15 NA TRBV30 CAWIPRLAGTYEQYF
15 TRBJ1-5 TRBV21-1 CASSKEPPGLSPQHF
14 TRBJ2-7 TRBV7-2 CASSRGRVSYEQYF
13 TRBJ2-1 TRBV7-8 CASSLDRNNEQFF
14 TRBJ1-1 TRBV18 CASSPLPGTDEAFF
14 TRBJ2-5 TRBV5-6 CASSLQGYQETQYF
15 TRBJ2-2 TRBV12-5 CASGLSGRATGELFF
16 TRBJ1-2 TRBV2 CASRPQTGTPNYGYTF
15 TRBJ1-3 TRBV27 CASSLRGGSGNTIYF
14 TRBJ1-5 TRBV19 CASSLGTGAQPQHF
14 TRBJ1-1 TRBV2 CASRSEGALAEAFF
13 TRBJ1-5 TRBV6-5 CASSYTDNQPQHF
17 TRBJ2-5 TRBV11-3 CASSQGHLLSPQETQYF
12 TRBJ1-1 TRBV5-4 CASYSKNTEAFF
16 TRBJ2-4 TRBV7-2 CASSLRREVTKNIQYF
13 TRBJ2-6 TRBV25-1 CASSDGGANVLTF